This TCR beta chain was captured by sequencing in a study of blood T cell repertoires in COVID-19. Study-wide context: The origin of the acute and convalescent COVID-19 samples was the United States, Italy and Spain. From T cells, B-cell-depleted T cells, or PBMCs came the material, which was cDNA or gDNA.

Per the original methods: Researchers report that nucleated cell counts were estimated from reference gene primer amplification. Only in-frame clones appear in the TCRdb table, and some are missing; sequencing was by immunoSEQ multiplex PCR. V and J calls and clone size are those listed in that table; D and trimming were worked out from the DNA. The table lists about 98,000 clones, 60% to 80% of them singletons, with roughly 10% in the top ten. V shed 0 bases and J shed 4 bases, with 16 bases lying between them. Germline V gene sequence: CDR1 GTSNPN, CDR2 SVGIG (reference sequence). This CDR3 contains 16 residues.

This TCR was sampled from a man aged 60 to 75 with active or convalescent COVID-19. This sequence joins TRBV30 and TRBJ1-3; TRBD1 might be the D (6 bases). Source material: peripheral blood. The CDR3 region is CAWSVAGAFLGNTIYF. The CDR3 DNA sequence: TGTGCCTGGAGTGTAGCGGGGGCATTTCTGGGAAACACCATATATTTT.